This TCR beta chain was captured by sequencing in a study of cytomegalovirus exposure and HLA in healthy donors. Whole-study results and caveats: The study dropped some indistinguishable V segments, TRBV6-2 and TRBV6-3 among them.

CDR3 length equals 15 residues. CDR1 is LGHNA and CDR2 is YSLEER in the germline V gene. The junction had 5 bases not matched to a gene; V was cut back by 1 base and J by 5 bases. PCR primers comprised 60 Vbeta and 13 Jbeta primers. The assay was immunoSEQ multiplex PCR, and TCRdb's table has in-frame clones only and misses some. The sample yields 70,000 to 95,000 clones, around 82% seen once. A word on this clone: Its antigen is as yet unknown.

Input material: PBMCs. The gene calls are TRBV4-3 and TRBJ2-1; 7 positions agree with TRBD1. This clonotype originated in a man between 50 and 59 years old in good health and CMV-seronegative. The chain's CDR3 is CASSQAATGNNEQFF. CDR3 nucleotide sequence: TGCGCCAGCAGCCAAGCCGCGACAGGGAACAATGAGCAGTTCTTC.